The entry below describes one T cell receptor beta chain. What it binds is unknown. This specimen comes from a study of cytomegalovirus exposure and HLA in healthy donors. Study-wide background: For the approximately 410 genotyped donors, 75% to 90% fell within the Caucasian-associated ancestry cluster. Study-wide results and limits: Analysis performed later found more than 15,000 TCR beta sequences associated with HLA alleles at 0.05 false discovery rate. Per a prior analysis, the majority of TCR beta V segments were productive roughly 90% or roughly 30% of the time. Later, an analysis showed that TCR beta chains associated with HLA were more clonally expanded than others that were equally common.

PCR employed 60 Vbeta and 13 Jbeta primers. Method: immunoSEQ multiplex PCR; TCRdb's copy keeps in-frame clones and lacks some. The repertoire has some 140,000 clones, roughly 79% of them found once; the top ten carry roughly 1%. V dropped 8 bases and J dropped 5; count of bases not matched to a gene: 7. Germline V lookup: CDR1 SGHTA, CDR2 FQGNSA. The CDR3 extends over 14 amino acids. Material for sequencing was PBMCs. The TCR comes from a young man in good health and CMV-seronegative. The rearrangement joins TRBV7-2 to TRBJ1-5, with 9 bases fitting TRBD1. CDR3 protein: CASSTRQGDQPQHF. The DNA for the CDR3 is TGTGCCAGCTCCACCCGACAGGGGGATCAGCCCCAGCATTTT. Full variable domain (missing parts from reference TRBV7-2 and TRBJ1-5): GAGVSQSPSNKVTEKGKDVELRCDPISGHTALYWYRQSLGQGLEFLIYFQGNSAPDKSGLPSDRFSAERTGGSVSTLTIQRTQQEDSAVYLCASSTRQGDQPQHFGDGTRLSIL.